The TCR beta chain described here comes from a study of cytomegalovirus exposure and HLA in healthy donors. To note about this clone: Its antigen is unidentified.

Study results and limitations: Analysis was performed later, and it showed HLA-associated TCR beta chains to be more clonally expanded than equally common others.

The PCR was carried out with 60 Vbeta primers and 13 Jbeta primers. Generated by immunoSEQ multiplex PCR, the TCRdb table keeps only in-frame clones and is missing some. The table has roughly 120,000 clones, more than 65% seen once. Germline V gene sequence: CDR1 MDHEN, CDR2 SYDVKM. There are 14 residues in the CDR3. V was trimmed by 3 bases and J by 8 bases, leaving 13 bases between them. The TCR sequence derives from a man aged 25-45 years in good health and CMV-seropositive. The V and J genes are TRBV28 and TRBJ1-4; maybe TRBD1 (5 bases). The sample taken for sequencing was PBMCs. The CDR3 DNA reads TGTGCCAGCAGTTTTTTGCAGGGTAACGAAAAACTGTTTTTT. This gives the protein CASSFLQGNEKLFF.